Listed here are 20 T cell receptor beta chains from one sample, sequenced in a study of blood T cell repertoires in COVID-19. Assay: immunoSEQ multiplex PCR; the TCRdb copy retains only in-frame clones and omits some. The sample records 200,000 to 250,000 clones, 80% being singletons. Specimen: PBMCs or T cells enriched from blood (not recorded which). The receptors stem from a woman between 35 and 50 years old with acute COVID-19.

The chain carries TRBV3-1 (or the pseudogene TRBV3-2) and TRBJ1-2; a possible D gene is TRBD1 (6 bases). The CDR3 covers 13 residues. The V end lost 1 base, the J end lost 10 bases, and 13 bases lay between the germline ends. The V gene's germline CDR1 is LGHDT and CDR2 YNNKEL (reference sequence). The CDR3 region is CASSQAGERDYTF. The CDR3 nucleotides read TGTGCCAGCAGCCAAGCAGGGGAGAGGGACTACACCTTC.

V gene TRBV5-4 combines with J gene TRBJ1-2, with D unclear. The CDR3 consists of 15 residues. Trimming pared 0 bases from V and 2 bases from J, leaving 11 bases between. Germline CDR1 reads SGHNT; CDR2 reads YYREEE (reference sequence). The CDR3 bases are TGTGCCAGCAGCTTGGGTCCCAGCGAGAACTATGGCTACACCTTC. Encoded protein: CASSLGPSENYGYTF.

This sequence joins TRBV15 and TRBJ1-4; TRBD1 agrees at 9 bases. V shed 5 bases, J shed 0 bases, and the junction held 7 bases outside the gene matches. The CDR3 length is 17 residues. Germline V CDR1 and CDR2: LNHNV, YYDKDF (reference sequence). The CDR3 DNA reads TGTGCCACCAGCGGCCACAGGGGGCCCACAACTAATGAAAAACTGTTTTTT. The encoded protein is CATSGHRGPTTNEKLFF. Supplemented by reference TRBV15 and TRBJ1-4, the full variable domain reads DAMVIQNPRYQVTQFGKPVTLSCSQTLNHNVMYWYQQKSSQAPKLLFHYYDKDFNNEADTPDNFQSRRPNTSFCFLDIRSPGLGDTAMYLCATSGHRGPTTNEKLFFGSGTQLSVL.

As concerns this clone: At the DNA level, this CDR3 is encoded by other sequences in the same sample as well. The J gene is TRBJ1-1, the V gene TRBV7-9, with 8 bases identical to TRBD1. The CDR3 runs 13 residues. After removal of 4 bases from V and 3 bases from J, the junction contained 1 base not matched to a gene. The germline V gene encodes CDR1 SEHNR and CDR2 FQNEAQ (reference sequence). CDR3 DNA sequence: TGTGCCAGCAGCTCACAGGGGGACACTGAAGCTTTCTTT. Amino acids: CASSSQGDTEAFF.

The V and J genes are TRBV4-2 and TRBJ1-2; perhaps TRBD1 as D (6 bases). Trimming removed 0 bases at V and 0 bases at J, with 8 bases between. The CDR3 runs to 15 residues. Looked up from germline, CDR1 is LGHNA and CDR2 is YNFKEQ. The CDR3: CASSQDRGANYGYTF. For the CDR3, the DNA is TGTGCCAGCAGCCAAGACAGGGGAGCTAACTATGGCTACACCTTC.

This chain uses TRBV28 with TRBJ2-7, with 7 bases that match TRBD1. J lost 0 bases, V lost 5 bases, and 7 bases had no gene match. The CDR3 has 15 residues. Germline V gene lookup returns CDR1 MDHEN and CDR2 SYDVKM. In DNA, the CDR3 is TGTGCCAGCAGTCGACCCAGGGGGAGCTCCTACGAGCAGTACTTC. Its translation: CASSRPRGSSYEQYF.

The V gene is TRBV7-3, the J gene TRBJ2-2, with D perhaps TRBD2 (6 bases). CDR3 size: 16 residues. V was shortened by 4 bases and J by 5 bases, with 17 bases between the two germline ends. Germline assignment: CDR1 SGHTA and CDR2 FQGTGA. CDR3 DNA: TGTGCCAGCAGCTCAAGGTTGGGAGGTCCTACCGGGGAGCTGTTTTTT. It encodes CASSSRLGGPTGELFF.

The rearrangement links TRBV6-5 to TRBJ1-2; D remains unclear. The germline V gene has CDR1 MNHEY and CDR2 SVGAGI. Trimming removed 11 bases at V and 6 bases at J, with 13 bases between. This CDR3 is 11 amino acids long. The CDR3 nucleotides read TGTGCCGTCATGGCCGGGAATGGCTACACCTTC. Translating it yields CAVMAGNGYTF.

CDR3 nucleotides: TGCGCCAGCAGCTTGACAGGGGGCGCTGGGAGCACTGAAGCTTTCTTT. This sequence encodes CASSLTGGAGSTEAFF. This chain uses TRBV5-1 with TRBJ1-1; 9 nucleotides align to TRBD1. Germline values: CDR1 SGHRS, CDR2 YFSETQ. V lost 1 base and J lost 4; bases outside the gene matches: 8. The CDR3 is 16 amino acids.

As regards this clone: One end of the junction fails to match germline, which may point to a read error. The V and J genes are TRBV27 and TRBJ1-5; TRBD1 aligns across 8 bases. CDR1 is MNHEY and CDR2 is SMNVEV in the germline V gene (reference sequence). CDR3 length: 14 residues. CDR3 residues: CASSFGQGKQPQHF. The CDR3 nucleotides are TGTGCCAGCAGCTTCGGACAGGGCAAGCAGCCCCAGCATTTT.

The chain joins TRBV7-9 to TRBJ2-2, with 13 positions matching TRBD2. CDR1 is SEHNR, CDR2 FQNEAQ, per germline (reference sequence). V shed 5 bases and J 8 bases; nucleotides not matched to a gene: 14. The CDR3 spans 18 residues. The CDR3 reads CASSPLGLAGDRTGELFF. CDR3 nucleotides: TGTGCCAGCAGCCCACTAGGACTAGCGGGGGACCGGACAGGGGAGCTGTTTTTT. Based on the CDR3 plus reference TRBV7-9 and TRBJ2-2, the full variable domain is DTGVSQNPRHKITKRGQNVTFRCDPISEHNRLYWYRQTLGQGPEFLTYFQNEAQLEKSRLLSDRFSAERPKGSFSTLEIQRTEQGDSAMYLCASSPLGLAGDRTGELFFGEGSRLTVL.

CDR3: CASSITGGANQPQHF. Written as DNA, the CDR3 is TGTGCCAGCAGCATTACAGGGGGCGCAAATCAGCCCCAGCATTTT. The V gene is TRBV7-2, the J gene TRBJ1-5; the match to TRBD1 covers 9 bases. Germline CDR1 SGHTA, CDR2 FQGNSA. The CDR3 contains 15 residues. J gave up 4 bases and V 5 bases, and 6 bases lay outside the gene matches.

The chain links TRBV19 to TRBJ2-3; D is possibly TRBD1 (6 bases). This CDR3 spans 14 amino acids. Trimming took off 5 bases at V and 2 bases at J, with 11 bases between the two ends. Germline-derived CDR1 and CDR2 are LNHDA and SQIVND (reference sequence). The CDR3 loop reads CASSSGQITDTQYF. Here the CDR3 DNA reads TGTGCCAGTAGTTCCGGACAGATCACAGATACGCAGTATTTT.

The V gene is TRBV10-3, the J gene TRBJ1-4, with D perhaps TRBD1 (6 bases). The CDR3 consists of 14 residues. Trimming left V 4 bases short and J 12 bases short, with 18 bases between. The germline gives CDR1 ENHRY, CDR2 SYGVKD. The CDR3 nucleotides are TGTGCCATCAGTGTAGCCGGGACACCAGCGGAACTGTTTTTT. Its translation: CAISVAGTPAELFF.

V gene TRBV28 combines with J gene TRBJ1-5; D may be TRBD1 (6 bases). The CDR3 length is 15 residues. Between the trimmed V and J ends, which lost 8 bases and 3 bases, there was a span of 17 bases. Germline assignment: CDR1 MDHEN and CDR2 SYDVKM. The CDR3 region has the DNA TGTGCCAGCCTTTCTACAGGGTTCAACAATCAGCCCCAGCATTTT. Residues: CASLSTGFNNQPQHF.

This chain uses TRBV25-1 with TRBJ1-6; D ambiguous. Per germline, CDR1 MGHDK and CDR2 SYGVNS. V lost 3 bases and J lost 5, with 11 bases in between. The CDR3 covers 15 residues. The CDR3 DNA follows: TGTGCCAGCAGTGAGTATGGGCTCAATAATTCACCCCTCCACTTT. Translated, it gives CASSEYGLNNSPLHF.

The genes are TRBV5-4 and TRBJ2-3; TRBD2 matches at 12 bases. Germline values: CDR1 SGHNT, CDR2 YYREEE (reference sequence). Trimming took 2 bases from V and 0 from J; bases not matched to a gene: 1. CDR3 length equals 16 residues. The CDR3 coding sequence is TGTGCCAGCAGCTTTGGGACTAGCGGGAGCACAGATACGCAGTATTTT. Amino acid sequence: CASSFGTSGSTDTQYF.

This clone was counted a few times. The chain has TRBV10-1 and TRBJ1-5; D not resolved. CDR3 size: 15 residues. Trimming took 0 bases from V and 4 from J, leaving 10 bases between them. The germline V gene encodes CDR1 WNHNN and CDR2 SYGVQD (reference sequence). This CDR3 is CASSESEGSNQPQHF. CDR3 nucleotide sequence: TGCGCCAGCAGTGAGTCGGAGGGCTCTAATCAGCCCCAGCATTTT.

The V gene is TRBV19, the J gene TRBJ1-3; possible D gene TRBD1, 6 bases. V lost 3 bases to trimming and J lost 10 bases, with 22 bases between them. The CDR3 covers 16 residues. From germline, CDR1 is LNHDA and CDR2 SQIVND (reference sequence). This CDR3 is CASSIRLPGQPGTIYF. The CDR3 bases are TGTGCCAGTAGTATTCGGCTCCCGGGACAACCGGGGACCATATATTTT.

The chain joins TRBV10-2 to TRBJ2-1; TRBD1 aligns across 7 bases. Per germline, CDR1 WSHSY and CDR2 SAAADI. The V segment lost 2 bases and the J segment 9 bases; nucleotides outside the gene matches: 4. This CDR3 has 13 residues. The CDR3: CASSEPRGSEQFF. In nucleotides, the CDR3 is TGCGCCAGCAGTGAGCCCAGGGGGTCTGAGCAGTTCTTC.